The 5 T cell receptor beta chains presented below share a single source sample, sequenced in a study of beta chain features in type 1 diabetes. Investigators reverse transcribed all isolated RNA, so they sequenced expressed TCRB transcripts. The table came from immunoSEQ multiplex PCR; TCRdb's copy has only in-frame clones and leaves some out. The data hold under 400,000 clones, with 12% to 15% observed a single time. Sequenced: central memory CD4+ T cells from blood. The source of these receptors is a man aged 25-40 years in good health.

This clone was seen a few times. This chain uses TRBV7-2 with TRBJ2-5; 9 bases line up with TRBD2. In germline, CDR1 is SGHTA, CDR2 FQGNSA. V lost 6 bases to trimming and J lost 5 bases; unmatched junction nucleotides: 10. The CDR3 consists of 15 residues. CDR3 DNA sequence: TGTGCCAGCAGATCAGCCATTGCGGGGGGGGAGACCCAGTACTTC. It is translated as CASRSAIAGGETQYF.

The chain joins TRBV30 to TRBJ2-2, with unresolved D. In germline, CDR1 is GTSNPN, CDR2 SVGIG (reference sequence). The V end lost 6 bases, the J end lost 1 base, and 6 bases lay between the germline ends. There are 12 residues in the CDR3. CDR3 sequence (DNA): TGTGCCTGCCGGAAGAACACCGGGGAGCTGTTTTTT. Amino acid sequence: CACRKNTGELFF.

The DNA of the CDR3 is TGTGCCTGGAGTGTAGGAGGTACTGGCTACACCTTC. Translating it yields CAWSVGGTGYTF. This chain joins TRBV30 and TRBJ1-2; D is undetermined. The CDR3 consists of 12 residues. The ends were cut back, 0 bases at V and 7 bases at J, with 9 bases in the middle. Per the germline V gene, CDR1 is GTSNPN and CDR2 is SVGIG (reference sequence).

In its sample, this clone was seen many times. V usage is TRBV7-2 and J usage is TRBJ2-2; 10 bases match TRBD1. J gave up 4 bases and V 6 bases, and 5 bases lay outside the gene matches. Germline V gene lookup returns CDR1 SGHTA and CDR2 FQGNSA. The CDR3 extends over 15 amino acids. CDR3 in DNA: TGTGCCAGCAGATCGGGACAGGGGACCACCGGGGAGCTGTTTTTT. Amino acids: CASRSGQGTTGELFF.

The J gene is TRBJ2-1, the V gene TRBV10-3; 9 bases are shared with TRBD2. There are 16 residues in the CDR3. V shed 10 bases, J shed 7 bases, and the junction held 17 bases outside the gene matches. Germline V gene data show CDR1 as ENHRY and CDR2 as SYGVKD. The DNA for the CDR3 is TGTGCCAGCACCCCTGGGGGTAGCGGGAGAAGGAATGAGCAGTTCTTC. Translating gives CASTPGGSGRRNEQFF.